The sequence of this TCR beta chain was determined in a study of control samples from healthy donors and cancer patients. The CDR3 contains 16 residues. CDR1 SGHNT and CDR2 YYREEE come from the germline V gene (reference sequence). The J segment lost 2 bases and the V segment lost 3 bases, leaving 8 bases of the junction unmatched. Sequencing used immunoSEQ multiplex PCR; TCRdb keeps in-frame clones, though not all of them. The table shows 350,000 to 450,000 clones, with roughly 90% occurring only once. The material sequenced was PBMCs. The clonotype originates from a middle-aged man with head and neck cancer. V usage is TRBV5-4 and J usage is TRBJ2-3; TRBD2 agrees at 8 bases. CDR3 sequence: CASSSASGGHTDTQYF. The DNA for the CDR3 is TGTGCCAGCAGCTCAGCCAGCGGGGGTCACACAGATACGCAGTATTTT.